The next 4 T cell receptor beta chains were all read from a single sample in a study of cytomegalovirus exposure and HLA in healthy donors. Primers included in the PCR were 60 Vbeta and 13 Jbeta primers. TCRdb keeps only in-frame clones here, not all; method: immunoSEQ multiplex PCR. The sample contains roughly 140,000 clones, over 75% of which appear only once. Sequenced input: PBMCs. The receptors stem from a female donor in good health and CMV-seronegative.

V usage is TRBV5-4 and J usage is TRBJ2-1, with a tentative D call TRBD1 (5 bases). There are 12 residues in the CDR3. Trimming cost V 2 bases and J 6 bases, with 6 bases left between them. The germline gives CDR1 SGHNT, CDR2 YYREEE (reference sequence). CDR3 nucleotides: TGTGCCAGCAGCTTCGACAGCAATGAGCAGTTCTTC. Protein product: CASSFDSNEQFF.

This clone was observed once. The rearrangement links TRBV28 to TRBJ1-5; 7 positions agree with TRBD1. In germline, CDR1 is MDHEN, CDR2 SYDVKM. The CDR3 covers 14 residues. Trimming at V came to 2 bases and at J to 6 bases, leaving 4 bases not matched to a gene. The CDR3 DNA is TGTGCCAGCAGTTTAGAGACAGGGAGTCAGCCCCAGCATTTT. It encodes CASSLETGSQPQHF.

This clone appeared a few times. The chain combines TRBV6-6 with TRBJ2-1; 7 nucleotides line up with TRBD1. Germline CDR1 and CDR2: MNHNY and SVGAGI (reference sequence). This CDR3 is 14 amino acids long. V trimming: 7 bases; J trimming: 6 bases; junction bases outside the gene matches: 9. The CDR3 protein is CASTKGQQVNEQFF. The CDR3 DNA reads TGTGCCAGCACCAAGGGACAGCAGGTCAATGAGCAGTTCTTC.

This sequence joins TRBV21-1 and TRBJ2-7; the DNA was not used to check the table's D call, TRBD1. TRBV21-1 is assigned pseudogene status. There are 16 residues in the CDR3. CDR3 DNA sequence: TGTGCCAGCATCAACTTTTCGGACAGGGTCCCCTACGAGCAGTACTTC. Its translation is CASINFSDRVPYEQYF.